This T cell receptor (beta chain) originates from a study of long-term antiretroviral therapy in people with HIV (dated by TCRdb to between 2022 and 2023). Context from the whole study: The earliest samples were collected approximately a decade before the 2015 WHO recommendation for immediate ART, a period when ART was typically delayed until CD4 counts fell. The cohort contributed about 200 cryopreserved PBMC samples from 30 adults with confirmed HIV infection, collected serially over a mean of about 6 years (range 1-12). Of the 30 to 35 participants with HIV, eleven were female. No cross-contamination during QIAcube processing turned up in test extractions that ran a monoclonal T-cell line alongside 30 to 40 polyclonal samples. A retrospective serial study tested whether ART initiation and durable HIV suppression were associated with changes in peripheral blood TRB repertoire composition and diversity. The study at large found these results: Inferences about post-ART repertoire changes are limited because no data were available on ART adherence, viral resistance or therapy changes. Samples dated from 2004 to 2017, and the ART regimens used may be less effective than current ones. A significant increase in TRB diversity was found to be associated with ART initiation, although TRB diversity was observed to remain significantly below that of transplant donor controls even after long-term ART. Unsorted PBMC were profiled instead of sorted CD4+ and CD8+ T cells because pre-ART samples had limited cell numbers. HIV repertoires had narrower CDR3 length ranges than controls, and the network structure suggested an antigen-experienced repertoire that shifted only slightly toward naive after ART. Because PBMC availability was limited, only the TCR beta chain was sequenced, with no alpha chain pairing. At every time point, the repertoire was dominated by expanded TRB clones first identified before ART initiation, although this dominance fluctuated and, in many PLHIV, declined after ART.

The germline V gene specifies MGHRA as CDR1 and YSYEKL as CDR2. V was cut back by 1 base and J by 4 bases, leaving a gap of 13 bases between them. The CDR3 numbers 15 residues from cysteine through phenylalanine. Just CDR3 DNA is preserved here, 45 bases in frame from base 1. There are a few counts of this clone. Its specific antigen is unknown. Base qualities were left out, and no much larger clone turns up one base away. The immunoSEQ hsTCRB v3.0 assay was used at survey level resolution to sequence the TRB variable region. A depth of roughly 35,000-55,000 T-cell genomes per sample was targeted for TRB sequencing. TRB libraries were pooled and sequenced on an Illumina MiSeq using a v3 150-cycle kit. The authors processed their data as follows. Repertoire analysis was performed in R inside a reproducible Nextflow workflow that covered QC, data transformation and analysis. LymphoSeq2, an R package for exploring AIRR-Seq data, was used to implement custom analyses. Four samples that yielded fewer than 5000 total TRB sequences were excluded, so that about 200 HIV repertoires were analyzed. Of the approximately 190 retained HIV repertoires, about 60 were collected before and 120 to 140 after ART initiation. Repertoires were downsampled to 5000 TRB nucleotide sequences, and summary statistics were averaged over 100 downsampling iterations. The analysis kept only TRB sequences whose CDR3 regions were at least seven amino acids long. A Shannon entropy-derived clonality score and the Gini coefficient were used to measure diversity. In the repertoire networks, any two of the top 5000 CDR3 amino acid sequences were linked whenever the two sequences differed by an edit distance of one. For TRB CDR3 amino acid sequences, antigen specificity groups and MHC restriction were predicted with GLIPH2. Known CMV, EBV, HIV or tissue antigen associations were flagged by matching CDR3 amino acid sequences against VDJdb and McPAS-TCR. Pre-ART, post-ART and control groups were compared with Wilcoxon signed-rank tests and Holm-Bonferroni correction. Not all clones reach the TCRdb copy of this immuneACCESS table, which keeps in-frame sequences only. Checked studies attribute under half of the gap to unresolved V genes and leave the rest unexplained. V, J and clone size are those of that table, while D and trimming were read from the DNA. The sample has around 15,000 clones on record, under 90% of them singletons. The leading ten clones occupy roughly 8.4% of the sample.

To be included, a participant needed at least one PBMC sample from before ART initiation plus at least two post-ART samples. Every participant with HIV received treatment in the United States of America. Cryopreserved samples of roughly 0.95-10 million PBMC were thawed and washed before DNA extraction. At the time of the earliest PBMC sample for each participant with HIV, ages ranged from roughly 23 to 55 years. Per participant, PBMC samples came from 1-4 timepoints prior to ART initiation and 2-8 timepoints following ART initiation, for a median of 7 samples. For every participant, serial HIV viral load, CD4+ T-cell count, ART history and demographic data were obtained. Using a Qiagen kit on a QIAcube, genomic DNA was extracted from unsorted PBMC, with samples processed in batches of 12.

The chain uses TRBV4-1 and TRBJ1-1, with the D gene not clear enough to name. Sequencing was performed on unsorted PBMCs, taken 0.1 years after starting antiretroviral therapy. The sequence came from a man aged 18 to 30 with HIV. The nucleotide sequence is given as TGCGCCAGCAGCCAAGTTGGATCCAGAGTCACTGAAGCTTTCTTT. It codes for CASSQVGSRVTEAFF.